A single T cell receptor beta chain is shown here with its context. These data are taken from a study of blood T cell repertoires in COVID-19. Method: immunoSEQ multiplex PCR; TCRdb's copy keeps in-frame clones and lacks some. The table has some 300,000 clones, around 92% seen once. Losses at the gene ends were 0 bases for V and 1 base for J; bases not matched to a gene: 5. Germline CDR1 SGHRS, CDR2 YFSETQ. The CDR3 runs 16 residues. Sample: PBMCs or T cells enriched from blood (not recorded which). This clonotype was obtained from a woman in her 30s who had recovered from COVID-19. This chain uses TRBV5-1 with TRBJ2-7; 9 bases map to TRBD2. For the CDR3, the DNA is TGCGCCAGCAGCTTGGCCTTAGCGGGAGTATCCTACGAGCAGTACTTC. Its translation is CASSLALAGVSYEQYF.